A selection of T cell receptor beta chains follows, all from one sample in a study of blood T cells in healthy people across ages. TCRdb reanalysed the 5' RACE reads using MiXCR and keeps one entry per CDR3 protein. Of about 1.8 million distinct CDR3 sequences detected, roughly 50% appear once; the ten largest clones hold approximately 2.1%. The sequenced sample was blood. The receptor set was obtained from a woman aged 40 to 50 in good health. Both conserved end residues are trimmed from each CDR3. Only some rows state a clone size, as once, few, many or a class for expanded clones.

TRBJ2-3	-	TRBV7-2	ASSSFRGTDTQY
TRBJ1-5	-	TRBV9	ASSVGGDLNQPQH
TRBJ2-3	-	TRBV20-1	SASTRGPLGDTQY
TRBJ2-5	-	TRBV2	ASSYVLVAKETQY
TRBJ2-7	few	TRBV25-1	ASSEPGTLSYEQY
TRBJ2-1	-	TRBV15	ATSRDGQGADEQF
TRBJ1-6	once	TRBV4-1	ASSQASGRRSSPLH
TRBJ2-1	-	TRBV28	ASSYDRGEQF
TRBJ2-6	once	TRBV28	ASRGSGTSGANVLT
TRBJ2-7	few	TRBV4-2	ASSQEGHWTPY
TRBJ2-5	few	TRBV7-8	ASEQALDPETQY
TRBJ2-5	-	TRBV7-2	ASSLWAEQETQY
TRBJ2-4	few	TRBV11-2	ASSVPGLAGGKNIQY
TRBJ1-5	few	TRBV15	ATSRDHDQPQH
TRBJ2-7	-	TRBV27	ASSARAGCEQY
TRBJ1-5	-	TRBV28	ASSLRRNNQPQH
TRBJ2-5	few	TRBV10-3	AISSGVQETQY
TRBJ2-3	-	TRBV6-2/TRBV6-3	ASSPLLAGKTTDTQY